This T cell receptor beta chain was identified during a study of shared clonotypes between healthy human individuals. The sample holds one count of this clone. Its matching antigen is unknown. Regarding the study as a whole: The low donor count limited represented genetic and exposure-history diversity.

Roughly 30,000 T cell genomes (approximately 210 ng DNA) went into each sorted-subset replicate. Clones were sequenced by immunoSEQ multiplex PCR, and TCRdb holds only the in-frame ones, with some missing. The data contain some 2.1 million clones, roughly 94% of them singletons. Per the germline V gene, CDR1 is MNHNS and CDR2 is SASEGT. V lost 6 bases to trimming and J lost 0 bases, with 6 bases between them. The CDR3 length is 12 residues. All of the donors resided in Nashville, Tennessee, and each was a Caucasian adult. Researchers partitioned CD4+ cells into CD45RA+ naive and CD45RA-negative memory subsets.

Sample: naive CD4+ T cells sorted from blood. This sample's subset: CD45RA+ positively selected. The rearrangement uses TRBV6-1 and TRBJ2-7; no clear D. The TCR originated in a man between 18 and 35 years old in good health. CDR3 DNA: TGTGCCAGCAGCACAAGCTCCTACGAGCAGTACTTC. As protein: CASSTSSYEQYF.